This T cell receptor beta chain is drawn from a study of early T cells in non-severe SARS-CoV-2 infection. Study background: RNA in bulk from unsorted whole blood was sequenced, and chains were unpaired.

Study-wide results and caveats: VDJdb matching skewed toward anti-spike CD8 responses, missing private and CD4 specificities.

The CDR3 sequence is 15 residues long. Trimming shortened V by 4 bases and J by 7 bases, and 17 bases separated the two germline ends. Germline CDR1 reads SGHVS; CDR2 reads FNYEAQ. This clonotype appeared many times. Its antigen remains unidentified. Molecules of cDNA were individually given unique molecular identifiers that were attached to them. TCRdb recomputed calls from the 5' RACE reads with MiXCR, one row per CDR3 protein. The profile shows roughly 86,000 distinct CDR3 sequences, about 6% of them singletons. This chain uses TRBV7-6 with TRBJ1-3, with a weak D call TRBD1 (5 bases). Sequencing was performed on whole blood. This clonotype was obtained from an adult who was a healthcare worker with PCR-confirmed SARS-CoV-2 infection or an uninfected control (not recorded which). CDR3 in amino acids: CASSSVGASGNTIYF. DNA of the CDR3: TGTGCCAGCAGCTCGGTTGGCGCGTCAGGGAACACCATATATTTT.